This T cell receptor beta chain was recorded in a study of vaccination effects on CD4 cells after COVID-19. As for the study in general: Post-vaccine samples followed the second dose by a median of 72 days.

With 2 bases clipped from V and 2 bases from J, the junction kept 5 bases outside the gene matches. The CDR3 runs 17 residues. CDR1 is SNHLY and CDR2 is FYNNEI in the germline V gene. As concerns this clone: What it binds is not known.

Study-level findings and limits: Clones induced by infection and by vaccine showed marked clonal contraction late after vaccination.

With roughly nine days of culture completed, CD4+ T cells were isolated. Two-dose BNT162b2 or mRNA-1273 vaccination was given to participants. Having tested negative for nucleocapsid antibodies, the vaccine recipients showed no prior SARS-CoV-2 infection. Assay: immunoSEQ multiplex PCR; the TCRdb copy retains only in-frame clones and omits some. The sample lists 45,000 to 60,000 clones; under 80% were seen once. This TCR was recovered from a human donor who received a COVID-19 vaccine. The chain has TRBV2 and TRBJ2-3; 12 positions match TRBD2. Source: CD4+ T cells from PBMCs cultured without peptide, taken after COVID-19 vaccination. The CDR3 protein is CASSEIGLAGITDTQYF. CDR3 DNA sequence: TGTGCCAGCAGTGAAATCGGACTAGCGGGGATCACAGATACGCAGTATTTT.